The clone carrying this TCR beta chain was counted ten times or more. Described time point: pre-sensitization, week 0. Treatment given: therapeutic diphenylcyclopropenone sensitization with weekly scalp DPC. This sample is drawn from a study of human T cells and chemical hapten exposure. Attachment of unique molecular identifiers to individual cDNA molecules was performed in the library. MiXCR was run by TCRdb on the RACE reads, yielding one entry per CDR3 protein. The profile shows about 85,000 distinct CDR3 sequences, about 8% of them singletons. Germline-derived CDR1 and CDR2 are DFQATT and SNEGSKA (reference sequence). V gave up 6 bases and J gave up 0 bases; unmatched junction bases: 4. This CDR3 is built from 13 residues.

The sample in question was whole blood, obtained in connection with sensitization to the hapten diphenylcyclopropenone (DPC). This clonotype was sampled from a man aged 35-49 years with alopecia areata. Some clones in this sample may be carry-over from other donors' samples. The gene calls are TRBV20-1 and TRBJ1-1, with 7 bases matching TRBD1. CDR3 in DNA: TGCAGTGCAGGACAGGACCTGAACACTGAAGCTTTCTTT. Its protein product is CSAGQDLNTEAFF.